This TCR beta chain comes out of a study of T cell responses to AZD1222 COVID-19 vaccine. Data came from immunoSEQ multiplex PCR; TCRdb stores just in-frame clones and leaves some out. The sample shows roughly 180,000 clones, about 91% of them seen only once. This clone has a single count. Its antigen is unidentified. Notes on the study in general: There were mostly white British donors and more females than males, and clonal diversity was possibly underestimated. Nearly half of spike-specific TCRs reportedly go after variant regions that carry no mutations. An increase in Spike-specific TCR breadth and depth was observed after two AZD1222 doses. There were vaccine-associated CD4 TCRs across spike, dominant at 160-218 and 743-854.

V was shortened by 6 bases and J by 3 bases, with 21 bases between the two germline ends. The germline gives CDR1 MNHEY, CDR2 SMNVEV (reference sequence). The CDR3 consists of 17 residues. This material consisted of peripheral blood, taken on day 0 of AZD1222 vaccination. This rearrangement joins TRBV27 to TRBJ1-5; D possibly corresponds to TRBD1 (6 bases). The receptor was derived from an adult in good health. The DNA for the CDR3 is TGTGCCAGCAGCTCACAAGGGGGTGCAGGCGACAATCAGCCCCAGCATTTT. This encodes CASSSQGGAGDNQPQHF.